The 23 T cell receptor beta chains listed next were all sequenced from one sample in a study of OX40 agonist ivuxolimab in advanced cancers. Here immunoSEQ multiplex PCR was the method, and the copy in TCRdb shows in-frame clones only, minus some. The data contain about 24,000 clones, over 65% of them singletons. Sequencing used CD4+ or CD8+ T cells sorted from blood, obtained in a trial of the OX40 agonist ivuxolimab. These receptors were obtained from an adult with an advanced solid tumor such as melanoma, head and neck, liver or kidney cancer.

The rearrangement uses TRBV19 and TRBJ2-5; 11 bases are a match to TRBD2. This CDR3 is built from 15 residues. J lost 3 bases, V lost 5 bases, and 5 bases had no gene match. Germline V gene sequence: CDR1 LNHDA, CDR2 SQIVND (reference sequence). For the CDR3, the DNA is TGTGCCAGTAGTCTGCTGACTAGCGGGGAAGAGACCCAGTACTTC. Amino acid sequence: CASSLLTSGEETQYF.

The chain couples TRBV5-6 to TRBJ2-2; D is undetermined. Germline V gene data show CDR1 as SGHDT and CDR2 as YYEEEE. The length of the CDR3 is 14 residues. V lost 0 bases and J lost 2, with 5 bases in between. The DNA for the CDR3 is TGTGCCAGCAGCTTGGACGGCAACACCGGGGAGCTGTTTTTT. Its protein product is CASSLDGNTGELFF.

V and J are TRBV4-1 and TRBJ1-4, with D unresolved. The CDR3 runs to 16 residues. Germline lookup yields CDR1 MGHRA and CDR2 YSYEKL. V lost 0 bases to trimming and J lost 1 base, with 9 bases between them. CDR3 DNA sequence: TGCGCCAGCAGCCAAGACCCAGGATTAACTAATGAAAAACTGTTTTTT. As protein: CASSQDPGLTNEKLFF.

This chain joins TRBV10-3 and TRBJ2-1; TRBD1 aligns across 10 bases. CDR1 and CDR2 from the germline V gene are ENHRY and SYGVKD. CDR3 length: 17 residues. Germline trimming cut 10 bases from V and 6 bases from J; bases unmatched to any gene: 18. CDR3 DNA sequence: TGTGCCACCTTTGACAGGGGGCAAAATCGATCTGGCAATGAGCAGTTCTTC. Protein sequence: CATFDRGQNRSGNEQFF.

The gene calls are TRBV6-5 and TRBJ1-4; D is perhaps TRBD1 (5 bases). CDR3 length equals 14 residues. The V end lost 5 bases, the J end lost 7 bases, and 14 bases lay between the germline ends. The V gene's germline CDR1 is MNHEY and CDR2 SVGAGI. In DNA, the CDR3 is TGTGCCAGCAGTGAAGTAAGGACAAGTGAAAAACTGTTTTTT. Protein sequence: CASSEVRTSEKLFF.

The chain joins TRBV11-2 to TRBJ1-6; possibly TRBD1 for D (5 bases). CDR3 size: 14 residues. V was shortened by 7 bases and J by 9 bases, with 16 bases between the two germline ends. From germline, CDR1 is SGHAT and CDR2 FQNNGV. The CDR3 sequence: CASTLEGFRSPLHF. In DNA, the CDR3 is TGTGCCAGCACCCTTGAGGGGTTTCGTTCACCCCTCCACTTT. The variable domain in full, with the rest retrieved from reference TRBV11-2 and TRBJ1-6, is EAGVAQSPRYKIIEKRQSVAFWCNPISGHATLYWYQQILGQGPKLLIQFQNNGVVDDSQLPKDRFSAERLKGVDSTLKIQPAKLEDSAVYLCASTLEGFRSPLHFGNGTRLTVT.

The chain uses TRBV5-3 and TRBJ1-4; TRBD1 matches 7 bases. Being an ORF, TRBV5-3 has a function that is uncertain. The CDR3 loop spans 13 amino acids. The ends lost 2 bases at V and 6 bases at J; junction bases unmatched: 1. In DNA, the CDR3 is TGTGCCAGAAGCTTCGGGACAGATGAAAAACTGTTTTTT. This translates into CARSFGTDEKLFF.

The rearrangement uses TRBV7-2 and TRBJ1-3; D remains ambiguous. The CDR3 extends over 14 amino acids. Germline CDR1 reads SGHTA; CDR2 reads FQGNSA. The ends were cut back, 1 base at V and 7 bases at J, with 11 bases in the middle. Here the CDR3 DNA reads TGTGCCAGCAGCTTAGGCGACCCTTGGAACACCATATATTTT. Residues: CASSLGDPWNTIYF.

The chain couples TRBV7-2 to TRBJ2-2, with D possibly being TRBD1 or TRBD2 (6 bases each). The V gene lost 3 bases and the J gene lost 1 base, with 9 bases spanning the gap. This CDR3 has 15 residues. Germline V CDR1 and CDR2: SGHTA, FQGNSA. The CDR3 DNA follows: TGTGCCAGCAGCTTGGGGGGCCGGAACACCGGGGAGCTGTTTTTT. Amino acids: CASSLGGRNTGELFF.

The chain is built from TRBV6-6 and TRBJ2-3; D is ambiguous. Germline V lookup: CDR1 MNHNY, CDR2 SVGAGI (reference sequence). The V end lost 6 bases, the J end lost 0 bases, and 16 bases lay between the germline ends. This CDR3 is built from 16 residues. In nucleotides, the CDR3 is TGTGCCAGCAGGGAATTAGTATTTTCGAGCACAGATACGCAGTATTTT. Protein sequence: CASRELVFSSTDTQYF.

This clone was picked up one time. V usage is TRBV7-2 and J usage is TRBJ2-3; D tentatively fits TRBD1 or TRBD2 (6 bases each). Trimming stripped 5 bases from V and 4 bases from J, with 19 bases between. Germline CDR1 is SGHTA and CDR2 is FQGNSA. The CDR3 covers 16 residues. This chain's CDR3 is CASSTQGPGVSDTQYF. The CDR3 nucleotides read TGTGCCAGCAGCACCCAGGGGCCGGGAGTTTCAGATACGCAGTATTTT.

The chain joins TRBV27 to TRBJ2-6; no clear D gene. With 7 bases removed from V and 0 bases from J, the gap between germline ends came to 7 bases. Germline V gives CDR1 MNHEY, CDR2 SMNVEV (reference sequence). The CDR3 runs to 14 residues. CDR3 sequence (DNA): TGTGCCAGCACCGTTAGCTCTGGGGCCAACGTCCTGACTTTC. Protein: CASTVSSGANVLTF.

The chain employs TRBV4-1 and TRBJ1-1; TRBD1 might be the D (6 bases). CDR1 is MGHRA, CDR2 YSYEKL, per germline. Trimming removed 5 bases from V and 11 bases from J, with 21 bases in between. This CDR3 region has 14 residues. In DNA form, the CDR3 reads TGCGCCAGCAGCAACGTCTCCAGGGGTCGGAGGGCTTTCTTT. Translated: CASSNVSRGRRAFF.

In this sample, this clone turned up a few times. The V call is TRBV19, the J call TRBJ1-5; 9 bases fit TRBD1. V lost 3 bases to trimming and J lost 5 bases; unmatched junction nucleotides: 5. Germline CDR1 LNHDA, CDR2 SQIVND (reference sequence). CDR3 size: 15 residues. The DNA of the CDR3 is TGTGCCAGTAGTATCTGGACAGGGGATGATCAGCCCCAGCATTTT. Residues: CASSIWTGDDQPQHF.

There are a few counts of this clone. The chain combines TRBV5-1 with TRBJ2-3; TRBD2 aligns across 10 bases. CDR3 length equals 16 residues. Germline V gene sequence: CDR1 SGHRS, CDR2 YFSETQ. The ends lost 2 bases at V and 1 base at J; junction bases unmatched: 4. In DNA, the CDR3 is TGCGCCAGCAGCTTAGCGGGGGGGCCCGGCACAGATACGCAGTATTTT. Translating it yields CASSLAGGPGTDTQYF.

The chain links TRBV7-3 to TRBJ2-5; TRBD2 matches 11 bases. Germline-derived CDR1 and CDR2 are SGHTA and FQGTGA. This CDR3 comprises 15 residues. V was pared by 5 bases and J by 4 bases, with 6 bases of the junction left unmatched. The CDR3 loop is CASSPLGTSGETQYF. CDR3 bases: TGTGCCAGCAGCCCCCTCGGGACTAGCGGAGAGACCCAGTACTTC.

The V gene is TRBV16, the J gene TRBJ1-2; D is unclear. V gave up 2 bases and J gave up 7 bases, with 11 bases separating them. The CDR3 length is 13 residues. The germline gives CDR1 KGHSY, CDR2 FQNENV. The CDR3 protein is CASSQVFQAGYTF. CDR3 coding DNA: TGTGCCAGCAGCCAAGTTTTTCAGGCTGGCTACACCTTC.

V is TRBV19 and J is TRBJ1-2; D is ambiguous. Trimming stripped 3 bases from V and 3 bases from J, with 8 bases between. The germline V gene has CDR1 LNHDA and CDR2 SQIVND (reference sequence). The CDR3 contains 13 residues. CDR3 nucleotide sequence: TGTGCCAGTAGTATTTACGGTGACTATGGCTACACCTTC. This encodes CASSIYGDYGYTF. Variable domain in full (rest from reference TRBV19 and TRBJ1-2): DGGITQSPKYLFRKEGQNVTLSCEQNLNHDAMYWYRQDPGQGLRLIYYSQIVNDFQKGDIAEGYSVSREKKESFPLTVTSAQKNPTAFYLCASSIYGDYGYTFGSGTRLTVV.

This chain joins TRBV2 and TRBJ1-2; unclear D gene. The germline V gene encodes CDR1 SNHLY and CDR2 FYNNEI. V dropped 5 bases and J dropped 0 bases, with 13 bases sitting between them. The CDR3 length is 15 residues. DNA for the CDR3: TGTGCCAGCAGTAACGGACGGACGACTAACTATGGCTACACCTTC. Translation gives CASSNGRTTNYGYTF.

There are a few counts of this clone. The chain is built from TRBV28 and TRBJ2-2, with D possibly TRBD2 on 6 matching bases. Trimming took 6 bases from V and 2 from J, leaving 13 bases between them. Germline values: CDR1 MDHEN, CDR2 SYDVKM. The CDR3 runs 15 residues. The CDR3 spells CASRSHGGNTGELFF. The CDR3 region has the DNA TGTGCCAGCAGATCTCACGGGGGAAACACCGGGGAGCTGTTTTTT.

This clone was recorded a few times. This chain joins TRBV7-2 and TRBJ2-2; 8 bases are a match to TRBD1. J lost 5 bases, V lost 1 base, and 6 bases had no gene match. Germline lookup yields CDR1 SGHTA and CDR2 FQGNSA. This CDR3 contains 16 residues. The CDR3 reads CASSLVSGGKTGELFF. The CDR3 region has the DNA TGTGCCAGCAGCTTAGTTTCAGGGGGCAAGACCGGGGAGCTGTTTTTT.

V gene TRBV7-9 combines with J gene TRBJ2-7; D uncertain. The length of the CDR3 is 11 residues. The V end lost 5 bases, the J end lost 4 bases, and 6 bases lay between the germline ends. Germline CDR1 and CDR2: SEHNR and FQNEAQ (reference sequence). The CDR3 DNA reads TGTGCCAGCAGCCGCCATTACGAGCAGTACTTC. It yields the protein CASSRHYEQYF.

The chain employs TRBV29-1 and TRBJ1-2; D is possibly TRBD1 (5 bases). V dropped 4 bases and J dropped 2 bases, with 26 bases sitting between them. CDR3 length: 18 amino acids. The germline V gene encodes CDR1 SQVTM and CDR2 ANQGSEA. The CDR3 reads CSVGAGGYGGGSNYGYTF. In DNA form, the CDR3 reads TGCAGCGTTGGCGCTGGGGGTTATGGGGGTGGGTCGAACTATGGCTACACCTTC.